This record concerns one T cell receptor beta chain sequence. The V end was cut by 4 bases, the J end by 2 bases, with 11 bases between. The CDR3 is 14 residues long. The V gene's germline CDR1 is SGHDT and CDR2 YYEEEE. These data belong to a study of blood T cell repertoires in COVID-19. Original handling: Estimated nucleated cell counts came from reference gene primer amplification. Using immunoSEQ multiplex PCR, the repertoire was profiled, and TCRdb retains in-frame clones only, with some absent. V and J calls and clone size are copied from that table; D and trimming were computed from the DNA. The sample records about 180,000 clones, 82% being singletons.

The chain couples TRBV5-6 to TRBJ2-3, with D perhaps matching TRBD2 (6 bases). The clonotype originates from a woman aged 80 or older with active or convalescent COVID-19. Sequencing input: peripheral blood. The CDR3 protein is CASSPGTHTDTQYF. The CDR3 bases are TGTGCCAGCAGCCCTGGGACTCACACAGATACGCAGTATTTT.